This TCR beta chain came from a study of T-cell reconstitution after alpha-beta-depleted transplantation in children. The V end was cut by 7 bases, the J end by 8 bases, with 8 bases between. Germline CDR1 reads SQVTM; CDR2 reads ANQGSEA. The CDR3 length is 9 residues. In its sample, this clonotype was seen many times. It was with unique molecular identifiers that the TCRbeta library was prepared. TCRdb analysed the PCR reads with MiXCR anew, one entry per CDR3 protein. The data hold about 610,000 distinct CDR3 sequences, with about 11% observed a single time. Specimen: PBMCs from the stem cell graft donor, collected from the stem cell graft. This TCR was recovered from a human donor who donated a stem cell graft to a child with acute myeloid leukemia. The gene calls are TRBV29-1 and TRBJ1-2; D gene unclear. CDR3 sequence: CSASPGYTF. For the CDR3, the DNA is TGCAGCGCAAGCCCCGGCTACACCTTC. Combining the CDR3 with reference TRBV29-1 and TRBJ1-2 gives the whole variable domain SAVISQKPSRDICQRGTSLTIQCQVDSQVTMMFWYRQQPGQSLTLIATANQGSEATYESGFVIDKFPISRPNLTFSTLTVSNMSPEDSSIYLCSASPGYTFGSGTRLTVV.